This T cell receptor (beta chain) was recovered during a study of breast tumors, draining lymph nodes, adjacent tissues. Regarding the study as a whole: Tumors had less TCR diversity than lymph nodes, more than nontumor tissue.

This clonotype came up many times. Its specificity is unknown. The CDR3 totals 14 residues. The trim removed 3 bases at V and 4 bases at J, leaving 5 bases unmatched. Germline assignment: CDR1 DFQATT and CDR2 SNEGSKA (reference sequence). TCRdb fed the multiplex PCR reads into MiXCR, producing one record per CDR3 protein. The sample lists about 300,000 distinct CDR3 sequences; around 30% were seen once. The lymph nodes were axillary draining lymph nodes from breast cancer patients. J is TRBJ2-5 and V is TRBV20-1, with TRBD2 matching 10 bases. This clonotype was obtained from a female donor with breast cancer. Some clones in this sample may be carry-over from other donors' samples. Sequenced material: axillary lymph node tissue. The CDR3: CSASPLAGIETQYF. CDR3 nucleotides: TGCAGTGCTAGCCCACTAGCGGGAATAGAGACCCAGTACTTC.